The 30 T cell receptor beta chains below all came from one sample that was sequenced in a study of Graves' ophthalmopathy and Graves' hyperthyroidism. The TCR beta CDR3 regions underwent amplification from RNA transcripts. HTBI primers primed a first-round RT-PCR, and a second-round multiplex PCR followed. A single record per CDR3 protein comes from TCRdb applying MiXCR to the multiplex PCR reads. This table holds fewer than 650,000 distinct CDR3 sequences, roughly 20% found once. Sequenced input: peripheral blood. The receptors shown here come from a woman between 18 and 29 years old with stable Graves' hyperthyroidism. Some clones in this sample may be carry-over from other donors' samples.

This clonotype was counted a few times. The genes are TRBV15 and TRBJ1-2; no reliable D call. The germline V gene encodes CDR1 LNHNV and CDR2 YYDKDF (reference sequence). V was shortened by 0 bases and J by 2 bases, with 7 bases between the two germline ends. CDR3 size: 14 residues. CDR3 DNA sequence: TGTGCCACCAGCAGAGATTGGACGAACTATGGCTACACCTTC. Encoded protein: CATSRDWTNYGYTF. The full variable domain, with the rest looked up from reference TRBV15 and TRBJ1-2, is DAMVIQNPRYQVTQFGKPVTLSCSQTLNHNVMYWYQQKSSQAPKLLFHYYDKDFNNEADTPDNFQSRRPNTSFCFLDIRSPGLGDTAMYLCATSRDWTNYGYTFGSGTRLTVV.

This clonotype was seen many times. V gene TRBV28 combines with J gene TRBJ1-2; 8 nucleotides agree with TRBD1. This CDR3 contains 13 residues. The V gene end was trimmed by 6 bases and the J gene end by 14 bases; junction bases not matched to a gene: 14. The V gene's germline CDR1 is MDHEN and CDR2 SYDVKM. CDR3 nucleotide sequence: TGTGCCAGCAGGTCCCCACAGGGGGGCCGAGGGACCTTC. Translation: CASRSPQGGRGTF.

The table lists this clonotype with many counts. The J gene is TRBJ1-1, the V gene TRBV12-3 or TRBV12-4, with D perhaps matching TRBD1 (6 bases). CDR3 length: 13 amino acids. Trimming cost V 6 bases and J 4 bases, with 12 bases left between them. The CDR3: CASRDRRLTEAFF. CDR3 in DNA: TGTGCCAGCAGGGACAGACGACTCACTGAAGCTTTCTTT.

This clonotype was seen repeatedly, ten times or more. V usage is TRBV28 and J usage is TRBJ1-5; D ambiguous. Germline lookup yields CDR1 MDHEN and CDR2 SYDVKM. Trimming took 4 bases from V and 5 from J, leaving 12 bases between them. The CDR3 covers 14 residues. CDR3 bases: TGTGCCAGCAGTTACGGGAGTTTTCATCAGCCCCAGCATTTT. Protein: CASSYGSFHQPQHF.

This clonotype has at least ten counts. The gene calls are TRBV9 and TRBJ2-7; D is possibly TRBD1 (5 bases). Germline assignment: CDR1 SGDLS and CDR2 YYNGEE. Trimming stripped 0 bases from V and 5 bases from J, with 12 bases between. The CDR3 runs 14 residues. In DNA form, the CDR3 reads TGTGCCAGCAGCGTAGGAGTCAGGGTCGACGAGCAGTACTTC. This translates into CASSVGVRVDEQYF.

The V gene is TRBV12-3 or TRBV12-4, the J gene TRBJ1-2; possible D gene TRBD1, 5 bases. The V end lost 9 bases, the J end lost 4 bases, and 15 bases lay between the germline ends. The CDR3 loop spans 13 amino acids. The CDR3 coding sequence is TGTGCCAGTGCCCGGGACGGCGGCTATGGCTACACCTTC. The encoded protein is CASARDGGYGYTF.

This clonotype has just a few counts. The rearrangement uses TRBV12-3 or TRBV12-4 and TRBJ1-1, with a weak D call TRBD1 (5 bases). Trimming left V 1 base short and J 6 bases short, with 12 bases between. This CDR3 spans 14 amino acids. In nucleotides, the CDR3 is TGTGCCAGCAGTTTAGGTCAGGGCCCCGCTGAAGCTTTCTTT. The encoded protein is CASSLGQGPAEAFF.

This clonotype was seen a handful of times. This rearrangement joins TRBV20-1 to TRBJ2-2, with TRBD2 matching 7 bases. The length of the CDR3 is 16 residues. CDR1 is DFQATT and CDR2 is SNEGSKA in the germline V gene (reference sequence). V dropped 0 bases and J dropped 5; count of bases not matched to a gene: 9. The CDR3 region has the DNA TGCAGTGCTAGAGACGGAGGCGGGAGCCGAACCGGGGAGCTGTTTTTT. This translates into CSARDGGGSRTGELFF.

The chain has TRBV11-3 and TRBJ2-7; no clear D. The CDR3 spans 15 residues. The V gene lost 4 bases and the J gene lost 3 bases, with 16 bases spanning the gap. Germline V gene data show CDR1 as SGHNT and CDR2 as YENEEA. CDR3 sequence: CASSSPGFSIYEQYF. The CDR3 region has the DNA TGTGCCAGCAGCTCCCCGGGTTTCTCGATCTACGAGCAGTACTTC.

Ten or more counts support this clonotype. CDR3 DNA: TGTGCCAGTAGTATTTCGGACAGGGCCAACTATGGCTACACCTTC. Its translation is CASSISDRANYGYTF. The V call is TRBV19, the J call TRBJ1-2; TRBD1 aligns across 8 bases. The germline gives CDR1 LNHDA, CDR2 SQIVND (reference sequence). The V segment lost 3 bases and the J segment 2 bases; nucleotides outside the gene matches: 5. The CDR3 is made up of 15 amino acids.

This chain joins TRBV4-1 and TRBJ1-5, with TRBD1 matching 9 bases. V was pared by 4 bases and J by 6 bases, with 7 bases of the junction left unmatched. CDR1 is MGHRA and CDR2 is YSYEKL in the germline V gene. This CDR3 is built from 15 residues. CDR3 DNA: TGCGCCAGCAGCCTGGGGACAGGGAGCTCTCAGCCCCAGCATTTT. Encoded protein: CASSLGTGSSQPQHF.

V and J are TRBV12-3 or TRBV12-4 and TRBJ2-5, with 8 bases lining up with TRBD2. V was clipped by 4 bases and J by 5 bases; unmatched bases: 12. CDR3 length: 16 amino acids. In DNA form, the CDR3 reads TGTGCCAGCAGTTCCAGATCGGGGGGGCATAGGGAGACCCAGTACTTC. This encodes CASSSRSGGHRETQYF.

V gene TRBV11-3 combines with J gene TRBJ2-5; 12 positions match TRBD1. There are 15 residues in the CDR3. V shed 6 bases and J 7 bases; nucleotides not matched to a gene: 9. Germline V gene data show CDR1 as SGHNT and CDR2 as YENEEA. CDR3 loop: CASSPKGQGAWTQYF. Here the CDR3 DNA reads TGTGCCAGCAGTCCTAAGGGACAGGGGGCGTGGACCCAGTACTTC.

This clonotype came up many times. The rearrangement uses TRBV5-1 and TRBJ1-2; D not resolved. CDR1 is SGHRS and CDR2 is YFSETQ in the germline V gene. V lost 4 bases to trimming and J lost 2 bases, with 12 bases between them. The CDR3 has 14 residues. CDR3 region: CASSRTFSNYGYTF. In DNA, the CDR3 is TGCGCCAGCAGCCGGACCTTCTCCAACTATGGCTACACCTTC. Supplemented by reference TRBV5-1 and TRBJ1-2, the full variable domain reads KAGVTQTPRYLIKTRGQQVTLSCSPISGHRSVSWYQQTPGQGLQFLFEYFSETQRNKGNFPGRFSGRQFSNSRSEMNVSTLELGDSALYLCASSRTFSNYGYTFGSGTRLTVV.

In nucleotides, the CDR3 is TGCAGCGTTCAGGGTCCGGTATTAGAGACCCAGTACTTC. This codes for CSVQGPVLETQYF. The chain carries TRBV29-1 and TRBJ2-5; a weak D match, TRBD1 (5 bases). The CDR3 contains 13 residues. Germline V gives CDR1 SQVTM, CDR2 ANQGSEA. The V gene lost 5 bases and the J gene lost 4 bases, with 14 bases spanning the gap.

This clonotype was observed at least ten times. J is TRBJ2-5 and V is TRBV12-3 or TRBV12-4; D not resolved. The CDR3 is made up of 11 amino acids. V dropped 4 bases and J dropped 8 bases, with 8 bases sitting between them. The CDR3 coding sequence is TGTGCCAGCAGTTCTCAGGCAACCCAGTACTTC. This sequence encodes CASSSQATQYF.

This clonotype was picked up many times. The chain carries TRBV28 and TRBJ2-3, with no clear D. The ends were cut back, 5 bases at V and 1 base at J, with 10 bases in the middle. Per the germline V gene, CDR1 is MDHEN and CDR2 is SYDVKM. The CDR3 length is 14 residues. The CDR3 reads CASSPYYRTDTQYF. DNA for the CDR3: TGTGCCAGCAGTCCGTACTACCGCACAGATACGCAGTATTTT.

This clonotype has ten or more counts. The J gene is TRBJ1-5, the V gene TRBV6-2 or TRBV6-3; unclear D gene. CDR1 and CDR2 from the germline V gene are MNHEY and SVGEGT. The CDR3 loop spans 13 amino acids. Trimming stripped 3 bases from V and 5 bases from J, with 8 bases between. CDR3 sequence (DNA): TGTGCCAGCAGTTATCGAATGGATCAGCCCCAGCATTTT. It specifies CASSYRMDQPQHF.

At least ten counts were recorded for this clonotype. The rearrangement links TRBV15 to TRBJ2-7; a possible D gene is TRBD2 (7 bases). V dropped 4 bases and J dropped 4 bases, with 20 bases sitting between them. The CDR3 length is 16 residues. Germline lookup yields CDR1 LNHNV and CDR2 YYDKDF (reference sequence). CDR3 DNA sequence: TGTGCCACCAGCATAGGGCCCGAGGGGGGGCGGTACGAGCAGTACTTC. It encodes CATSIGPEGGRYEQYF.

This clonotype was picked up many times. This sequence joins TRBV30 and TRBJ2-5, with 8 bases aligning to TRBD2. Per germline, CDR1 GTSNPN and CDR2 SVGIG (reference sequence). The CDR3 is made up of 16 amino acids. J gave up 1 base and V 0 bases, and 7 bases lay outside the gene matches. DNA of the CDR3: TGTGCCTGGAGTGTATTCGGGGGGGATACCCAAGAGACCCAGTACTTC. Amino acid sequence: CAWSVFGGDTQETQYF. Full variable domain (remainder filled in from reference TRBV30 and TRBJ2-5): SQTIHQWPATLVQPVGSPLSLECTVEGTSNPNLYWYRQAAGRGLQLLFYSVGIGQISSEVPQNLSASRPQDRQFILSSKKLLLSDSGFYLCAWSVFGGDTQETQYFGPGTRLLVL.

The V call is TRBV4-1, the J call TRBJ1-1, with 8 nucleotides matching TRBD1. J gave up 5 bases and V 2 bases, and 10 bases lay outside the gene matches. This CDR3 comprises 16 residues. Per germline, CDR1 MGHRA and CDR2 YSYEKL. CDR3: CASSQLIGQGGTEAFF. Written as DNA, the CDR3 is TGCGCCAGCAGCCAACTAATCGGACAGGGTGGGACTGAAGCTTTCTTT.

The count of this clonotype is one. The rearrangement joins TRBV11-3 to TRBJ1-1, with D tentatively TRBD1 (5 bases). CDR1 is SGHNT and CDR2 is YENEEA in the germline V gene. CDR3 length: 15 amino acids. Trimming took off 1 base at V and 3 bases at J, with 12 bases between the two ends. CDR3 protein: CASSLARGSDTEAFF. As DNA, the CDR3 is TGTGCCAGCAGCTTAGCGAGGGGATCGGACACTGAAGCTTTCTTT.

V gene TRBV12-3 or TRBV12-4 combines with J gene TRBJ2-5, with TRBD1 matching over 7 bases. The CDR3 spans 14 residues. J gave up 3 bases and V 6 bases, and 7 bases lay outside the gene matches. In DNA, the CDR3 is TGTGCCAGCAGACGACAGGGAGCCGAAGAGACCCAGTACTTC. This encodes CASRRQGAEETQYF.

This clonotype was counted many times. The rearrangement joins TRBV19 to TRBJ2-5; 9 bases fit TRBD1. The CDR3 covers 15 residues. The germline V gene encodes CDR1 LNHDA and CDR2 SQIVND (reference sequence). Germline trimming cut 5 bases from V and 1 base from J; bases unmatched to any gene: 5. CDR3 amino acids: CASSPRTGAQETQYF. The CDR3 DNA sequence: TGTGCCAGTAGTCCTCGGACAGGGGCCCAAGAGACCCAGTACTTC.

This clonotype was picked up many times. J is TRBJ2-7 and V is TRBV30; possible D gene TRBD1, 6 bases. Per the germline V gene, CDR1 is GTSNPN and CDR2 is SVGIG (reference sequence). The V and J ends lost 5 bases and 5 bases respectively, with 13 bases between them. This CDR3 has 12 amino acids. CDR3 sequence: CAWGTGYHEQYF. In nucleotides, the CDR3 is TGTGCCTGGGGCACAGGGTACCACGAGCAGTACTTC.

This clonotype came up many times. The chain has TRBV20-1 and TRBJ2-5; 7 bases map to TRBD1. Germline V CDR1 and CDR2: DFQATT, SNEGSKA (reference sequence). This CDR3 region has 12 residues. V dropped 6 bases and J dropped 3; count of bases not matched to a gene: 4. Written as DNA, the CDR3 is TGCAGTGCCCGGGACAGCAAAGAGACCCAGTACTTC. It encodes CSARDSKETQYF.

The CDR3 DNA sequence: TGTGCCATCAGCGCACTAGCGGGACCGAACACCGGGGAGCTGTTTTTT. This translates into CAISALAGPNTGELFF. The chain uses TRBV10-3 and TRBJ2-2; TRBD2 aligns across 10 bases. The CDR3 loop spans 16 amino acids. In germline, CDR1 is ENHRY, CDR2 SYGVKD. Unmatched junction bases numbered 4, after V lost 6 bases and J lost 0 bases.

V is TRBV12-3 or TRBV12-4 and J is TRBJ1-1; D uncertain. The CDR3 spans 14 residues. Trimming stripped 5 bases from V and 4 bases from J, with 14 bases between. The CDR3 spells CASSLVVAATEAFF. Written as DNA, the CDR3 is TGTGCCAGCAGTCTAGTCGTGGCAGCCACTGAAGCTTTCTTT.

This clonotype was found many times. The rearrangement uses TRBV30 and TRBJ1-2; D remains ambiguous. The CDR3 extends over 12 amino acids. V dropped 3 bases and J dropped 8 bases, with 13 bases sitting between them. The germline gives CDR1 GTSNPN, CDR2 SVGIG (reference sequence). The CDR3 is CAWRGTGGGYTF. The CDR3 DNA is TGTGCCTGGAGGGGCACGGGTGGCGGCTACACCTTC.

The chain combines TRBV30 with TRBJ1-6; D not certain. The CDR3 covers 14 residues. The ends were cut back, 1 base at V and 7 bases at J, with 11 bases in the middle. Germline V gene sequence: CDR1 GTSNPN, CDR2 SVGIG (reference sequence). The DNA of the CDR3 is TGTGCCTGGAGTGGGAATCCGCGGAATTCACCCCTCCACTTT. It codes for CAWSGNPRNSPLHF.